Each of the 14 T cell receptor beta chains below was sequenced from the same sample in a study of cytomegalovirus exposure and HLA in healthy donors. Both 60 Vbeta primers and 13 Jbeta primers went into the PCR. Assay: immunoSEQ multiplex PCR; the TCRdb copy retains only in-frame clones and omits some. The sample yields around 190,000 clones, 75% to 85% seen once. The sequenced sample consisted of PBMCs. These receptors were collected from a girl aged 2-15 years in good health and CMV-seropositive.

The chain links TRBV28 to TRBJ2-6; 7 nucleotides line up with TRBD1. J lost 0 bases, V lost 8 bases, and 16 bases had no gene match. The CDR3 extends over 19 amino acids. Germline CDR1 is MDHEN and CDR2 is SYDVKM. CDR3 sequence (DNA): TGTGCCAGCGGGATGGACAGGTTTGAGTTTGTCTCTGGGGCCAACGTCCTGACTTTC. It translates to CASGMDRFEFVSGANVLTF.

This clone was recorded only once. The chain has TRBV10-2 and TRBJ1-1, with D unresolved. This CDR3 has 13 amino acids. Trimming removed 3 bases at V and 1 base at J, with 6 bases between. Germline V CDR1 and CDR2: WSHSY, SAAADI. CDR3 residues: CASSETENTEAFF. CDR3 bases: TGCGCCAGCAGTGAAACAGAGAACACTGAAGCTTTCTTT.

This chain joins TRBV4-1 and TRBJ1-1; D not resolved. Trimming removed 1 base at V and 3 bases at J, with 9 bases between. The CDR3 length is 14 residues. The germline gives CDR1 MGHRA, CDR2 YSYEKL. CDR3 sequence reads: CASSQVIADTEAFF. CDR3 bases: TGCGCCAGCAGCCAAGTAATTGCAGACACTGAAGCTTTCTTT.

V and J are TRBV19 and TRBJ2-3; 9 nucleotides line up with TRBD1. V lost 6 bases and J lost 3; bases outside the gene matches: 10. The CDR3 is made up of 16 amino acids. Germline loops: CDR1 LNHDA, CDR2 SQIVND (reference sequence). CDR3 region: CASSHGSGQGTDTQYF. The CDR3 DNA reads TGTGCCAGTAGCCACGGGTCAGGACAGGGGACAGATACGCAGTATTTT.

The rearrangement uses TRBV6-6 and TRBJ1-6, with D possibly TRBD1 on 5 matching bases. V lost 4 bases, J lost 6 bases, and 10 bases lay in between. Germline V CDR1 and CDR2: MNHNY, SVGAGI (reference sequence). This CDR3 contains 14 residues. The CDR3 sequence: CASSLSGGNSPLHF. CDR3 bases: TGTGCCAGCAGTTTGTCCGGGGGTAATTCACCCCTCCACTTT.

V is TRBV4-1 and J is TRBJ2-1; D may be TRBD1 (6 bases). Per germline, CDR1 MGHRA and CDR2 YSYEKL. The CDR3 is made up of 17 amino acids. V lost 4 bases and J 6 bases, leaving 22 bases between the germline ends. CDR3: CASSLSAPDSRINEQFF. In DNA form, the CDR3 reads TGCGCCAGCAGCCTTTCGGCCCCGGACAGTCGGATCAATGAGCAGTTCTTC.

The genes are TRBV15 and TRBJ2-7; TRBD1 matches at 10 bases. This CDR3 region has 14 residues. After removal of 6 bases from V and 4 bases from J, the junction contained 6 bases not matched to a gene. From germline, CDR1 is LNHNV and CDR2 YYDKDF (reference sequence). In DNA, the CDR3 is TGTGCCACCAGACCTGACAGGGGGCAGTACGAGCAGTACTTC. Translating gives CATRPDRGQYEQYF. The variable domain in full, completed from reference TRBV15 and TRBJ2-7, reads DAMVIQNPRYQVTQFGKPVTLSCSQTLNHNVMYWYQQKSSQAPKLLFHYYDKDFNNEADTPDNFQSRRPNTSFCFLDIRSPGLGDTAMYLCATRPDRGQYEQYFGPGTRLTVT.

This chain uses TRBV7-3 with TRBJ1-2, with D possibly TRBD1 on 5 matching bases. The V end lost 3 bases, the J end lost 2 bases, and 7 bases lay between the germline ends. Germline-derived CDR1 and CDR2 are SGHTA and FQGTGA. The CDR3 is 13 residues long. The CDR3 here is CASSFDSNYGYTF. In DNA, the CDR3 is TGTGCCAGCAGCTTCGACAGCAACTATGGCTACACCTTC.

The J gene is TRBJ1-3, the V gene TRBV9, with D perhaps TRBD1 (6 bases). V was clipped by 3 bases and J by 5 bases, with 15 bases between them. The CDR3 covers 15 residues. CDR1 and CDR2 (germline): SGDLS, YYNGEE. Here the CDR3 reads CASSDFQGPRNTIYF. CDR3 DNA: TGTGCCAGCAGCGACTTCCAGGGGCCCCGAAACACCATATATTTT.

This clone was counted only a few times. The gene calls are TRBV5-6 and TRBJ2-3; D is uncertain. There are 13 residues in the CDR3. CDR1 and CDR2 from the germline V gene are SGHDT and YYEEEE. Trimming left V 0 bases short and J 6 bases short, with 8 bases between. CDR3 amino acids: CASSLGQADTQYF. CDR3 nucleotide sequence: TGTGCCAGCAGCTTGGGGCAAGCGGATACGCAGTATTTT.

This sequence joins TRBV5-5 and TRBJ2-7; D possibly corresponds to TRBD1 (6 bases). This CDR3 is built from 12 residues. Trimming removed 2 bases at V and 4 bases at J, with 7 bases between. Germline assignment: CDR1 SGHKS and CDR2 YYEKEE (reference sequence). The CDR3 sequence: CASSLQGYEQYF. CDR3 sequence (DNA): TGTGCCAGCAGCTTACAGGGATACGAGCAGTACTTC.

The chain carries TRBV2 and TRBJ2-7; D is unresolved. The V gene's germline CDR1 is SNHLY and CDR2 FYNNEI. The CDR3 is made up of 11 amino acids. The V and J ends lost 3 bases and 7 bases respectively, with 7 bases between them. CDR3 in amino acids: CASSETGEQYF. As DNA, the CDR3 is TGTGCCAGCAGTGAGACCGGGGAGCAGTACTTC. Full variable domain (remainder filled in from reference TRBV2 and TRBJ2-7): EPEVTQTPSHQVTQMGQEVILRCVPISNHLYFYWYRQILGQKVEFLVSFYNNEISEKSEIFDDQFSVERPDGSNFTLKIRSTKLEDSAMYFCASSETGEQYFGPGTRLTVT.

The J gene is TRBJ1-1, the V gene TRBV14; possible D gene TRBD1, 6 bases. In germline, CDR1 is SGHDN, CDR2 FVKESK. CDR3 length: 13 residues. V dropped 8 bases and J dropped 0 bases, with 10 bases sitting between them. This chain's CDR3 is CASGRGVNTEAFF. The CDR3 region has the DNA TGTGCCAGCGGGAGGGGGGTGAACACTGAAGCTTTCTTT.

The chain employs TRBV15 and TRBJ2-1; 8 positions agree with TRBD2. CDR1 is LNHNV and CDR2 is YYDKDF in the germline V gene (reference sequence). This CDR3 is built from 16 residues. V lost 4 bases and J lost 2; bases outside the gene matches: 7. CDR3 amino acids: CATSKSTSAAYNEQFF. CDR3 sequence (DNA): TGTGCCACCAGCAAGTCGACTAGCGCAGCCTACAATGAGCAGTTCTTC.